Following are 13 T cell receptor beta chains from one sample sequenced in a study of blood T cells in healthy people across ages. The use of a sample-barcoded 5' primer and a J-beta primer mix characterized a second PCR of roughly 7 to 12 cycles. Each CDR3 protein is one row after TCRdb ran MiXCR on the 5' RACE reads. The sample records around 650,000 distinct CDR3 sequences, roughly two fifths being singletons. The sequenced material came from blood. The receptors originated from a man older than 75 in good health.

The chain carries TRBV7-2 and TRBJ2-1, with a tentative D call TRBD2 (7 bases). The CDR3 is 14 amino acids. V dropped 3 bases and J dropped 9 bases, with 15 bases sitting between them. Per the germline V gene, CDR1 is SGHTA and CDR2 is FQGNSA. The CDR3 DNA sequence: TGTGCCAGCAGCTTCGAGGGGGGGACTTTTGAGCAGTTCTTC. This codes for CASSFEGGTFEQFF.

The genes are TRBV4-1 and TRBJ1-5; TRBD1 might be the D (5 bases). Germline CDR1 and CDR2: MGHRA and YSYEKL. The CDR3 extends over 16 amino acids. Trimming pared 0 bases from V and 5 bases from J, leaving 14 bases between. The CDR3 loop reads CASSQERRTPYQPQHF. CDR3 bases: TGCGCCAGCAGCCAAGAACGTCGGACACCTTATCAGCCCCAGCATTTT.

V is TRBV6-2 or TRBV6-3 and J is TRBJ2-1; tentatively, D is TRBD1 or TRBD2 (9 bases each). The closer fit of TRBJ2-7 to the DNA end suggests the J call may be wrong. This CDR3 has 21 amino acids. Germline CDR1 and CDR2: MNHEY and SVGEGT. CDR3: CASSYVRTGVRASGTYNEQYF. The CDR3 DNA reads as TGTGCCAGCAGTTACGTTCGGACAGGGGTGAGGGCTAGCGGGACTTACAATGAGCAGTACTTC.

V and J are TRBV20-1 and TRBJ1-1; the D is unclear. This CDR3 is 13 amino acids long. The germline V gene encodes CDR1 DFQATT and CDR2 SNEGSKA (reference sequence). V was shortened by 4 bases and J by 8 bases, with 17 bases between the two germline ends. The CDR3 reads CSAKAEGGWEAFF. Written as DNA, the CDR3 is TGCAGTGCTAAAGCTGAGGGCGGTTGGGAAGCTTTCTTT.

V gene TRBV6-2 or TRBV6-3 combines with J gene TRBJ1-1; 7 positions agree with TRBD1. Losses at the gene ends were 6 bases for V and 7 bases for J; bases not matched to a gene: 5. Germline V gene sequence: CDR1 MNHEY, CDR2 SVGEGT. The CDR3 has 12 amino acids. Written as DNA, the CDR3 is TGTGCCAGCAGAACCGGGACAGATGAAGCTTTCTTT. This sequence encodes CASRTGTDEAFF.

The chain joins TRBV28 to TRBJ2-7; 8 nucleotides align to TRBD2. Per germline, CDR1 MDHEN and CDR2 SYDVKM. The length of the CDR3 is 15 residues. V shed 7 bases and J 9 bases; nucleotides not matched to a gene: 17. CDR3 loop: CASTPALAGLKVQYF. In nucleotides, the CDR3 is TGTGCCAGCACCCCGGCGCTAGCGGGCCTAAAGGTGCAGTACTTC.

This chain connects TRBV9 to TRBJ1-1, with TRBD1 matching 7 bases. Trimming removed 4 bases from V and 3 bases from J; junction bases left unmatched: 6. The length of the CDR3 is 14 residues. Germline V gives CDR1 SGDLS, CDR2 YYNGEE. CDR3 protein: CASSKHRGDTEAFF. CDR3 DNA: TGTGCCAGCAGCAAGCACAGGGGAGACACTGAAGCTTTCTTT.

This clonotype turned up a few times. The chain employs TRBV7-2 and TRBJ1-2; the D gene is possibly TRBD1 (5 bases). CDR3 length: 15 residues. The germline V and J ends were trimmed by 8 bases and 2 bases, with 18 bases remaining between them. CDR1 SGHTA and CDR2 FQGNSA come from the germline V gene. The CDR3 nucleotides read TGTGCCAGCTCCTTACGGGACCGGAGCAACTATGGCTACACCTTC. The encoded protein is CASSLRDRSNYGYTF.

This chain links TRBV6-5 with TRBJ2-7; TRBD1 is a possible D gene (5 bases). The CDR3 is made up of 13 amino acids. Germline V lookup: CDR1 MNHEY, CDR2 SVGAGI. The V end was cut by 6 bases, the J end by 1 base, with 10 bases between. CDR3 loop: CASRSTGSYEQYF. The CDR3 coding sequence is TGTGCCAGCAGATCTACAGGATCCTACGAGCAGTACTTC.

This clonotype was found many times. This sequence joins TRBV6-1 and TRBJ2-6; 9 bases line up with TRBD1. The CDR3 runs to 16 residues. Germline assignment: CDR1 MNHNS and CDR2 SASEGT. After removal of 3 bases from V and 1 base from J, the junction contained 1 base not matched to a gene. The CDR3 nucleotides read TGTGCCAGCAGTGAGGGACAGGGATCTGGGGCCAACGTCCTGACTTTC. Protein sequence: CASSEGQGSGANVLTF.

The sample holds many counts of this clonotype. CDR3 in amino acids: CASSGQVYTDTQYF. The CDR3 nucleotides are TGTGCCAGCAGCGGACAGGTTTACACAGATACGCAGTATTTT. The chain is built from TRBV9 and TRBJ2-3, with a weak D call TRBD1 (6 bases). CDR3 length equals 14 residues. CDR1 and CDR2 (germline): SGDLS, YYNGEE. Trimming cost V 3 bases and J 2 bases, with 10 bases left between them.

V gene TRBV3-1 combines with J gene TRBJ2-1; 10 bases align to TRBD2. The CDR3 length is 16 residues. V lost 4 bases, J lost 6 bases, and 9 bases stayed unmatched. The germline V gene has CDR1 LGHDT and CDR2 YNNKEL (reference sequence). CDR3 region: CASSPWGSGGANEQFF. The CDR3 region has the DNA TGTGCCAGCAGCCCTTGGGGCAGCGGGGGGGCCAATGAGCAGTTCTTC.

CDR3 in DNA: TGTGCCAGCAGCTGCAACAGGGTAAATGAGCAGTTCTTC. This gives the protein CASSCNRVNEQFF. The rearrangement uses TRBV11-2 and TRBJ2-1; tentative D call: TRBD1 (6 bases). The CDR3 consists of 13 residues. V lost 4 bases and J 7 bases, leaving 11 bases between the germline ends. Germline V gene lookup returns CDR1 SGHAT and CDR2 FQNNGV. The entire variable domain, with the rest obtained from reference TRBV11-2 and TRBJ2-1, is as follows: EAGVAQSPRYKIIEKRQSVAFWCNPISGHATLYWYQQILGQGPKLLIQFQNNGVVDDSQLPKDRFSAERLKGVDSTLKIQPAKLEDSAVYLCASSCNRVNEQFFGPGTRLTVL.